The TCR beta chain under discussion was sequenced for a study of blood T cell repertoires in COVID-19. Whole-study context: PBMCs, B-cell-depleted T cells, or T cells were the source of the cDNA or gDNA that made up the material.

Trimming pared 6 bases from V and 1 base from J, leaving 15 bases between. There are 16 residues in the CDR3. Germline V lookup: CDR1 KGHSH, CDR2 LQKENI. Authors' processing steps: The authors estimated nucleated cell counts from reference gene primer amplification. The table came from immunoSEQ multiplex PCR; TCRdb's copy has only in-frame clones and leaves some out. V, J and clone size reflect that table, while D and trimming were determined from the DNA. Of under 400,000 clones in the sample, 90% were seen once. V gene TRBV18 combines with J gene TRBJ2-2; D is perhaps TRBD1 (6 bases). The specimen sequenced was peripheral blood. This sequence originates from a man aged 18 to 30 with active or convalescent COVID-19. The CDR3 nucleotides read TGTGCCAGCTCGATGTCCGTGACAGGGAACACCGGGGAGCTGTTTTTT. Protein sequence: CASSMSVTGNTGELFF.